This T cell receptor (beta chain) stems from a study of T cells after yellow fever vaccination. Study-level background: Where fractions had low cell numbers, libraries were prepared from them with the SMART-Seq v4 Ultra Low Input RNA kit. Whole-study results and caveats: Across the CD4 and CD8 compartments, a small share of clonotypes was present in both.

CDR3 size: 13 residues. From germline, CDR1 is DFQATT and CDR2 SNEGSKA (reference sequence). V lost 3 bases, J lost 5 bases, and 10 bases lay in between. By 5'RACE template switching, TCR cDNA was produced, with a universal primer site and UMIs added in the process. MiXCR, applied by TCRdb to the 5' RACE reads, yields one record per CDR3 protein. The sample has fewer than 350,000 distinct CDR3 sequences, over 8% seen once. About this clonotype itself: No antigen is known for it.

Source: PBMCs, taken on the day of the first yellow fever vaccination. The genes are TRBV20-1 and TRBJ1-4; D unresolved. This sequence was found in a man aged 18 to 30 who received the YFV17D yellow fever vaccine. The CDR3 DNA reads as TGCAGTGCTAGGAGGACTGTGAATGAAAAACTGTTTTTT. Protein product: CSARRTVNEKLFF.